This T cell receptor (beta chain) was identified during a study of T cells in Graves' hyperthyroidism and ophthalmopathy. Whole-study context: Peripheral blood specimens were obtained at initial diagnosis, prior to any treatment.

Amplified TCR beta CDR3 regions came from RNA transcripts. The HTBI primer set drove a first-round RT-PCR of the TCR CDR3. Each CDR3 protein gets one entry after TCRdb re-called the multiplex PCR reads with MiXCR. The sample yields under 250,000 distinct CDR3 sequences, under 20% seen once. This clonotype was observed many times. This TCR came from a man aged 50-60 years with Graves' hyperthyroidism. Sequencing used blood.

This chain's CDR3 is CASSGWGLAGDEQYF. CDR3 bases: TGCGCCAGCAGCGGGTGGGGACTAGCGGGAGACGAGCAGTACTTC. The chain couples TRBV5-1 to TRBJ2-7; 14 bases map to TRBD2. This CDR3 contains 15 residues. Losses at the gene ends were 4 bases for V and 5 bases for J; bases not matched to a gene: 5. Germline lookup yields CDR1 SGHRS and CDR2 YFSETQ. The complete variable domain, with remaining parts taken from reference TRBV5-1 and TRBJ2-7, reads KAGVTQTPRYLIKTRGQQVTLSCSPISGHRSVSWYQQTPGQGLQFLFEYFSETQRNKGNFPGRFSGRQFSNSRSEMNVSTLELGDSALYLCASSGWGLAGDEQYFGPGTRLTVT.